The 26 T cell receptor beta chains given below trace back to one sample, sequenced in a study of human T cells and chemical hapten exposure. The sample's time point: pre-sensitization, week 0. Treatment noted: therapeutic diphenylcyclopropenone sensitization with weekly scalp DPC. TCRdb re-called the RACE reads with MiXCR, one entry per CDR3 protein. The sample shows a few hundred thousand distinct CDR3 sequences, approximately 8.6% of them seen only once. This specimen was whole blood, taken in connection with sensitization to the hapten diphenylcyclopropenone (DPC). These receptors all come from a woman between 35 and 50 years old with alopecia areata. Some clones in this sample may be carry-over from other donors' samples.

DNA for the CDR3: TGTGCCAGCAGTTACTTTCGGCGGAGCTCTGGGGCCAACGTCCTGACTTTC. This encodes CASSYFRRSSGANVLTF. The chain couples TRBV6-5 to TRBJ2-6; no definite D call. The V end was cut by 1 base, the J end by 0 bases, with 10 bases between. CDR1 MNHEY and CDR2 SVGAGI come from the germline V gene. There are 17 residues in the CDR3.

In its sample, this clonotype was seen a few times. This chain links TRBV6-1 with TRBJ2-7; TRBD2 matches at 7 bases. The CDR3 is made up of 13 amino acids. After removal of 3 bases from V and 10 bases from J, the junction contained 9 bases not matched to a gene. CDR1 is MNHNS, CDR2 SASEGT, per germline. The CDR3 loop reads CASSDQAPGGQYF. DNA of the CDR3: TGTGCCAGCAGTGACCAAGCCCCGGGGGGACAGTACTTC.

This clonotype came up many times. This chain links TRBV12-3 or TRBV12-4 with TRBJ2-1; maybe TRBD2 (5 bases). The V end was cut by 4 bases, the J end by 4 bases, with 14 bases between. The CDR3 is made up of 15 amino acids. Here the CDR3 reads CASSSGRLGYNEQFF. CDR3 in DNA: TGTGCCAGCAGTTCTGGGAGACTCGGATACAATGAGCAGTTCTTC.

This chain links TRBV7-9 with TRBJ2-2; no definite D call. This CDR3 has 15 residues. V dropped 0 bases and J dropped 3 bases, with 8 bases sitting between them. Germline CDR1 reads SEHNR; CDR2 reads FQNEAQ (reference sequence). DNA of the CDR3: TGTGCCAGCAGCTTAGCGCCGGTGGACACCGGGGAGCTGTTTTTT. It codes for CASSLAPVDTGELFF.

This clonotype was seen repeatedly, ten times or more. The chain employs TRBV6-5 and TRBJ2-2; 9 positions agree with TRBD1. The CDR3 is made up of 15 amino acids. CDR1 and CDR2 (germline): MNHEY, SVGAGI. V shed 5 bases and J 3 bases; nucleotides not matched to a gene: 4. DNA for the CDR3: TGTGCCAGCAGTAAGGGACAGGGCCACACCGGGGAGCTGTTTTTT. Protein: CASSKGQGHTGELFF.

The gene calls are TRBV10-3 and TRBJ2-5; D might be TRBD2 (6 bases). The CDR3 spans 14 residues. Germline V CDR1 and CDR2: ENHRY, SYGVKD. With 3 bases removed from V and 5 bases from J, the gap between germline ends came to 13 bases. This CDR3 is CAISDMGRSETQYF. CDR3 DNA: TGTGCCATCAGTGATATGGGGAGGTCGGAGACCCAGTACTTC.

This clonotype was counted a few times. The chain carries TRBV24-1 and TRBJ2-1, with 7 bases matching TRBD2. This CDR3 contains 13 residues. Germline V lookup: CDR1 KGHDR, CDR2 SFDVKD. V gave up 3 bases and J gave up 10 bases; unmatched junction bases: 5. CDR3 DNA: TGTGCCACCAGTGATCACTTACTAGCGGAGCAGTTCTTC. Translating it yields CATSDHLLAEQFF.

The rearrangement links TRBV7-3 to TRBJ2-1; TRBD2 is a possible D gene (5 bases). Germline loops: CDR1 SGHTA, CDR2 FQGTGA. V lost 5 bases, J lost 4 bases, and 12 bases lay in between. This CDR3 has 14 amino acids. CDR3 sequence reads: CASSMERLYNEQFF. Written as DNA, the CDR3 is TGTGCCAGCAGCATGGAGAGACTATACAATGAGCAGTTCTTC.

This chain connects TRBV7-2 to TRBJ2-3, with 8 bases fitting TRBD2. In germline, CDR1 is SGHTA, CDR2 FQGNSA. Unmatched junction bases numbered 6, after V lost 6 bases and J lost 4 bases. This CDR3 has 14 residues. CDR3 loop: CASRSAGGADTQYF. The CDR3 DNA sequence: TGTGCCAGCAGGAGTGCGGGGGGCGCAGATACGCAGTATTTT.

The chain joins TRBV20-1 to TRBJ2-1; D is perhaps TRBD2 (6 bases). This CDR3 has 15 amino acids. Trimming shortened V by 0 bases and J by 5 bases, and 14 bases separated the two germline ends. Germline V CDR1 and CDR2: DFQATT, SNEGSKA (reference sequence). The CDR3 bases are TGCAGTGCTAGAGATGGGGCGGGGCTCGACAATGAGCAGTTCTTC. Translating gives CSARDGAGLDNEQFF.

This chain links TRBV4-3 with TRBJ2-2; D may be TRBD2 (5 bases). The length of the CDR3 is 15 residues. Germline CDR1 is LGHNA and CDR2 is YSLEER. Trimming removed 4 bases at V and 0 bases at J, with 9 bases between. The DNA for the CDR3 is TGCGCCAGCAGCCTTCGGGAATCGAACACCGGGGAGCTGTTTTTT. Protein sequence: CASSLRESNTGELFF.

This rearrangement joins TRBV2 to TRBJ1-6; perhaps TRBD1 as D (5 bases). The CDR3 contains 11 residues. Germline lookup yields CDR1 SNHLY and CDR2 FYNNEI. The V and J ends lost 11 bases and 7 bases respectively, with 9 bases between them. In DNA, the CDR3 is TGTGCCGGTCGGGGGAATTCACCCCTCCACTTT. Translated: CAGRGNSPLHF.

This clonotype was seen repeatedly, ten times or more. The CDR3 sequence: CASSYSQGNTEAFF. In nucleotides, the CDR3 is TGTGCCAGCAGTTACTCTCAGGGGAACACTGAAGCTTTCTTT. The rearrangement uses TRBV6-5 and TRBJ1-1, with a tentative D call TRBD1 (5 bases). V lost 0 bases to trimming and J lost 1 base, with 6 bases between them. The CDR3 loop spans 14 amino acids. Germline V lookup: CDR1 MNHEY, CDR2 SVGAGI.

The CDR3 nucleotides are TGTGCCAGCAGCTTAGAAGTGGACAACTATGGCTACACCTTC. The encoded protein is CASSLEVDNYGYTF. This chain connects TRBV7-9 to TRBJ1-2, with D unclear. V lost 1 base, J lost 2 bases, and 8 bases lay in between. There are 14 residues in the CDR3. Per the germline V gene, CDR1 is SEHNR and CDR2 is FQNEAQ (reference sequence).

This clonotype was detected only a few times. The chain has TRBV6-2 or TRBV6-3 and TRBJ2-7; TRBD1 aligns across 7 bases. V shed 4 bases and J 2 bases; nucleotides not matched to a gene: 8. This CDR3 contains 15 residues. The germline V gene encodes CDR1 MNHEY and CDR2 SVGEGT. CDR3 in amino acids: CASSSPGGRTYEQYF. In DNA, the CDR3 is TGTGCCAGCAGTTCACCAGGGGGTCGGACCTACGAGCAGTACTTC.

The rearrangement links TRBV29-1 to TRBJ2-1; TRBD1 matches 9 bases. From germline, CDR1 is SQVTM and CDR2 ANQGSEA. The CDR3 contains 15 residues. With 6 bases clipped from V and 5 bases from J, the junction kept 11 bases outside the gene matches. CDR3 loop: CSVASGTGMNNEQFF. The CDR3 DNA reads as TGCAGCGTAGCCTCCGGGACAGGGATGAACAATGAGCAGTTCTTC.

This clonotype was detected ten times or more. The chain carries TRBV5-3 and TRBJ2-1, with D uncertain. TRBV5-3 is an open reading frame whose function is uncertain. This CDR3 has 15 residues. Trimming removed 3 bases at V and 5 bases at J, with 15 bases between. Here the CDR3 reads CARSSYPRENNEQFF. The DNA for the CDR3 is TGTGCCAGAAGCTCATACCCAAGAGAAAACAATGAGCAGTTCTTC.

The J gene is TRBJ2-1, the V gene TRBV12-3 or TRBV12-4; 9 nucleotides match TRBD2. The CDR3 spans 14 residues. J was trimmed by 6 bases and V by 10 bases; bases with no gene match: 10. Here the CDR3 DNA reads TGTGCCACCGTGGGGACTAGCAGGGGCAATGAGCAGTTCTTC. This encodes CATVGTSRGNEQFF.

On this clonotype itself: Compared with germline, one end of the junction differs, possibly owing to a read error. This chain links TRBV7-7 with TRBJ1-1; D not certain. The CDR3 runs to 13 residues. Germline CDR1 SSHAT, CDR2 FNYEAQ (reference sequence). CDR3 residues: CASSSRADTEAFF. CDR3 DNA sequence: TGTGCTAGCAGCTCTCGGGCGGACACTGAAGCTTTCTTT.

V usage is TRBV6-1 and J usage is TRBJ2-3; D might be TRBD2 (5 bases). The germline V and J ends were trimmed by 8 bases and 2 bases, with 14 bases remaining between them. From germline, CDR1 is MNHNS and CDR2 SASEGT. This CDR3 has 14 amino acids. The CDR3 nucleotides are TGTGCCAGCGAACCCGGACTGTTCACAGATACGCAGTATTTT. It codes for CASEPGLFTDTQYF.

A few counts support this clonotype. V and J are TRBV20-1 and TRBJ2-1, with a weak D call TRBD2 (6 bases). The CDR3 loop spans 15 amino acids. V was clipped by 4 bases and J by 4 bases, with 17 bases between them. Looked up from germline, CDR1 is DFQATT and CDR2 is SNEGSKA (reference sequence). Here the CDR3 reads CSAKGAGGGYNEQFF. Written as DNA, the CDR3 is TGCAGTGCTAAGGGAGCGGGTGGAGGATACAATGAGCAGTTCTTC.

This clonotype was recorded at least ten times. V and J are TRBV7-6 and TRBJ1-4; 10 bases are a match to TRBD1. CDR1 and CDR2 (germline): SGHVS, FNYEAQ. The CDR3 has 16 residues. V was clipped by 1 base and J by 7 bases; unmatched bases: 6. In DNA, the CDR3 is TGTGCCAGCAGCTTAGAGATGGACAGGGGGTTTGAAAAACTGTTTTTT. Its protein product is CASSLEMDRGFEKLFF.

This clonotype was seen a handful of times. The chain is built from TRBV5-1 and TRBJ2-7, with TRBD2 matching 12 bases. The CDR3 extends over 17 amino acids. V lost 0 bases to trimming and J lost 5 bases; unmatched junction nucleotides: 9. Germline V gives CDR1 SGHRS, CDR2 YFSETQ. The CDR3, as DNA: TGCGCCAGCAGCTTGGGATCCTTTCTAGCGGGAGGGGACGAGCAGTACTTC. It encodes CASSLGSFLAGGDEQYF.

In its sample, this clonotype was seen a few times. V usage is TRBV29-1 and J usage is TRBJ1-2, with D possibly matching TRBD1 (6 bases). Trimming cost V 5 bases and J 5 bases, with 15 bases left between them. This CDR3 has 13 amino acids. CDR1 is SQVTM and CDR2 is ANQGSEA in the germline V gene. This CDR3 reads CSVRDTSIYGYTF. CDR3 coding DNA: TGCAGCGTTAGGGACACAAGTATTTATGGCTACACCTTC.

This clonotype was seen repeatedly, ten times or more. The chain has TRBV12-3 or TRBV12-4 and TRBJ2-3; maybe TRBD2 (6 bases). The CDR3 is 16 amino acids. Deletions cut 6 bases from V and 5 bases from J, with 21 bases between. The CDR3 protein is CASSDLGGGDGDTQYF. CDR3 nucleotide sequence: TGTGCCAGCAGCGACCTTGGGGGAGGAGATGGAGATACGCAGTATTTT.

This clonotype has just a few counts. The chain recombines TRBV27 with TRBJ2-2, with D perhaps matching TRBD1 (6 bases). Germline values: CDR1 MNHEY, CDR2 SMNVEV (reference sequence). The CDR3 is 19 amino acids. V was trimmed by 5 bases and J by 0 bases, leaving 22 bases between them. CDR3 sequence (DNA): TGTGCCAGCAGTCCCAGGACAGATTTAGCATTCGCGAACACCGGGGAGCTGTTTTTT. It specifies CASSPRTDLAFANTGELFF.